Listed below are T cell receptor beta chains from one sample, sequenced in a study of radiation and T cells in renal cell carcinoma. Some clones are missing from TCRdb's copy, which holds only in-frame ones; the method was immunoSEQ multiplex PCR. Counted here are around 180,000 clones, less than 90% occurring once; the ten biggest clones make up approximately 11%. Sequencing was performed on blood, taken from a patient whose treatment included radiotherapy and nephrectomy. These receptors came from a woman aged 45 to 65 with renal cell carcinoma. Each CDR3 is given with its conserved first and last residue. A D gene is named only where the DNA matches it firmly. Some rows mark clone size as missing; the rest say once, few, many or name a class of expanded clone.

TRBJ2-2,few,TRBV5-1,-,CASSLVAGNTGELFF,TGCGCCAGCAGCTTGGTGGCGGGGAACACCGGGGAGCTGTTTTTT
TRBJ2-1,-,TRBV9,-,CASSPKPGGTYEQFF,TGTGCCAGCAGCCCAAAGCCCGGGGGTACGTATGAGCAGTTCTTC
TRBJ1-2,-,TRBV27,TRBD1,CATARTGNLYGYTF,TGTGCCACCGCCCGGACAGGGAATCTCTATGGCTACACCTTC
TRBJ2-1,-,TRBV9,-,CASSALGGSYNEQFF,TGTGCCAGCAGCGCCTTGGGGGGCTCCTACAATGAGCAGTTCTTC
TRBJ1-2,few,TRBV5-1,-,CASSSYSYGYTF,TGCGCCAGCAGCTCGTACAGCTATGGCTACACCTTC
TRBJ1-4,-,TRBV30,TRBD1,CAWSEGGFGEKLFF,TGTGCCTGGAGTGAAGGGGGCTTTGGTGAAAAACTGTTTTTT
TRBJ2-2,-,TRBV5-8,TRBD2,CASSLSGRDTGELFF,TGTGCCAGCAGCTTGTCAGGGAGGGACACCGGGGAGCTGTTTTTT
TRBJ2-3,-,TRBV20-1,-,CSARSGDTQYF,TGCAGTGCTAGGAGTGGCGATACGCAGTATTTT
TRBJ2-6,-,TRBV19,-,CASSEDTGANVLTF,TGTGCCAGTAGTGAAGACACGGGGGCCAACGTCCTGACTTTC
TRBJ2-7,-,TRBV7-9,-,CASSSWDF,TGTGCCAGCAGCTCCTGGGACTTC
TRBJ1-2,-,TRBV9,-,CASSVGVGKGNGYTF,TGTGCCAGCAGCGTAGGGGTTGGTAAGGGGAATGGCTACACCTTC
TRBJ2-7,-,TRBV7-9,-,CASSLVGGYEQYF,TGTGCCAGCAGCTTGGTAGGGGGATACGAGCAGTACTTC
TRBJ2-7,-,TRBV7-6,TRBD1,CASSFGQAQYEQYF,TGTGCCAGCAGCTTTGGACAGGCCCAATACGAGCAGTACTTC
TRBJ1-6,-,TRBV11-1,-,CASSIRVESNSPLHF,TGTGCCAGCAGCATCAGGGTTGAATCTAATTCACCCCTCCACTTT
TRBJ1-1,-,TRBV7-2,-,CASSKQGGGRNTEAFF,TGTGCCAGCAGTAAACAGGGAGGAGGGAGGAACACTGAAGCTTTCTTT
TRBJ1-5,once,TRBV19,-,CASSIGKRDQPQHF,TGTGCCAGTAGTATTGGGAAAAGGGATCAGCCCCAGCATTTT
TRBJ2-7,once,TRBV6-5,-,CASSYDGPPYEQYF,TGTGCCAGCAGTTACGACGGGCCTCCCTACGAGCAGTACTTC
TRBJ2-5,-,TRBV6-1,TRBD2,CASSGRLAGLRETQYF,TGTGCCAGCAGTGGAAGACTAGCGGGGTTGCGGGAGACCCAGTACTTC
TRBJ2-5,-,TRBV2,-,CASSEGRETQYF,TGTGCCAGCAGTGAGGGAAGAGAGACCCAGTACTTC
TRBJ1-6,once,TRBV6-6,-,CASSSQGGLYNSPLHF,TGTGCCAGCAGTTCCCAAGGCGGATTATATAATTCACCCCTCCACTTT
TRBJ1-1,-,TRBV6-5,-,CASTSTGSRDTEAFF,TGTGCCAGCACCTCTACGGGAAGCCGGGACACTGAAGCTTTCTTT
TRBJ1-2,-,TRBV5-5,TRBD1,CASSLNRGQVYTF,TGTGCCAGCAGCTTGAACAGGGGGCAGGTCTACACCTTC
TRBJ2-5,-,TRBV19,-,CASSDSFQETQYF,TGTGCCAGTAGTGACAGTTTCCAAGAGACCCAGTACTTC
TRBJ1-4,few,TRBV25-1,TRBD1,CASSEQGAISEKLFF,TGTGCCAGCAGTGAACAGGGGGCTATTTCTGAAAAACTGTTTTTT
TRBJ2-3,-,TRBV7-2,TRBD2,CASNLLGGLDTQYF,TGTGCCAGCAACCTCTTGGGGGGGTTAGATACGCAGTATTTT
TRBJ2-7,-,TRBV5-4,-,CASRLTGGPLEQYF,TGTGCCAGCAGGTTAACGGGGGGCCCGCTCGAGCAGTACTTC
TRBJ2-3,-,TRBV7-9,-,CASRWGGTDTQYF,TGTGCCAGCAGGTGGGGGGGCACAGATACGCAGTATTTT
TRBJ1-5,-,TRBV25-1,-,CASSDEGKGNQPQHF,TGTGCCAGCAGTGACGAGGGTAAGGGCAATCAGCCCCAGCATTTT
TRBJ2-1,few,TRBV12-5,-,CASGSAADEQFF,TGTGCTAGTGGTTCGGCAGCGGATGAGCAGTTCTTC
TRBJ2-7,-,TRBV4-1,TRBD1,CASSQTTGNSYEQYF,TGCGCCAGCAGCCAGACGACAGGGAACTCCTACGAGCAGTACTTC
TRBJ1-2,once,TRBV7-9,-,CASSLDSASGGYTF,TGTGCCAGCAGCTTAGATAGCGCCTCCGGGGGCTACACCTTC
TRBJ1-1,-,TRBV29-1,-,CSSQTGNTEAFF,TGCAGCTCCCAGACAGGGAACACTGAAGCTTTCTTT
TRBJ1-4,-,TRBV5-6,TRBD1,CASSQTGQGVRKLFF,TGTGCCAGCAGCCAGACGGGACAGGGAGTTAGAAAACTGTTTTTT
TRBJ2-4,-,TRBV13,TRBD2,CASSLPGLAGGGAKNIQYF,TGTGCCAGCAGCCTCCCCGGACTAGCGGGGGGCGGGGCCAAAAACATTCAGTACTTC
TRBJ1-2,-,TRBV5-6,-,CASSVQGYYGYTF,TGTGCCAGCAGCGTACAGGGTTACTATGGCTACACCTTC
TRBJ2-7,-,TRBV5-4,TRBD1,CASSLIGQGTDEQYF,TGTGCCAGCAGTTTAATAGGACAGGGTACCGACGAGCAGTACTTC
TRBJ1-3,-,TRBV7-9,-,CASSLGEGNTIYF,TGTGCCAGCAGCTTAGGTGAAGGAAACACCATATATTTT
TRBJ1-6,-,TRBV25-1,-,CASSDQRDSPLHF,TGTGCCAGCAGTGATCAGAGGGATTCACCCCTCCACTTT
TRBJ1-2,-,TRBV5-6,TRBD1,CASSPSPLTGGFLYGYTF,TGTGCCAGCAGCCCATCCCCCCTAACAGGGGGTTTTCTCTATGGCTACACCTTC
TRBJ2-7,-,TRBV6-5,TRBD1,CASSKRQGSYEQYF,TGTGCCAGCAGTAAAAGACAGGGGTCCTACGAGCAGTACTTC
TRBJ1-4,-,TRBV19,TRBD1,CASRTPGGDLEKLFF,TGTGCCAGTCGAACCCCAGGGGGAGACCTCGAAAAACTGTTTTTT
TRBJ1-2,-,TRBV19,-,CASSIANSQIYGYTF,TGTGCCAGTAGTATAGCAAACAGTCAAATCTATGGCTACACCTTC
TRBJ1-2,-,TRBV5-4,-,CASSLDRYGYTF,TGTGCCAGCAGCCTCGACAGATATGGCTACACCTTC
TRBJ1-1,-,TRBV20-1,-,CSTPSATEAFF,TGCAGTACGCCCAGCGCAACTGAAGCTTTCTTT
TRBJ1-5,-,TRBV30,-,CAWSVRRNQPQHF,TGTGCCTGGAGTGTACGGCGCAATCAGCCCCAGCATTTT
TRBJ1-6,-,TRBV7-2,-,CASSFSHLRNSPLHF,TGTGCCAGCAGCTTTTCACACCTTCGAAATTCACCCCTCCACTTT
TRBJ2-6,-,TRBV2,-,CASSRAGFSGANVLTF,TGTGCCAGCAGCCGGGCAGGGTTCTCTGGGGCCAACGTCCTGACTTTC
TRBJ1-3,-,TRBV2,-,CASSGSKNTIYF,TGTGCCAGCAGTGGAAGCAAAAACACCATATATTTT
TRBJ1-5,once,TRBV6-1,-,CASSDSGGPQPQHF,TGTGCCAGCAGTGATTCGGGCGGCCCTCAGCCCCAGCATTTT
TRBJ1-2,-,TRBV6-1,TRBD1,CASSLDRGGYTF,TGTGCCAGCAGCCTGGACAGGGGTGGCTACACCTTC
TRBJ1-2,-,TRBV9,-,CASSRGLSYGYTF,TGTGCCAGCAGCAGAGGACTTAGCTATGGCTACACCTTC
TRBJ2-2,-,TRBV2,TRBD1,CASKRDRGGTGELFF,TGTGCCAGCAAAAGGGACAGGGGAGGGACCGGGGAGCTGTTTTTT
TRBJ2-1,-,TRBV5-1,-,CASSPLGQSSYNEQFF,TGCGCCAGCAGCCCCCTGGGGCAGAGCTCCTACAATGAGCAGTTCTTC
TRBJ1-5,-,TRBV2,-,CASSDQDWQPQHF,TGTGCCAGCAGTGATCAGGATTGGCAGCCCCAGCATTTT
TRBJ1-2,-,TRBV10-3,-,CAISEGIPAGYGYTF,TGTGCCATCAGTGAAGGGATACCCGCCGGCTATGGCTACACCTTC